The 5 T cell receptor beta chains given below trace back to one sample, sequenced in a study of T cell repertoires in cytomegalovirus infection (dated by TCRdb to about 2019). Sequencing used an Illumina HiSeq 1500. Through fastp at Q25 and MiXCR, TCRdb rebuilt clones from the public reads, retaining in-frame beta chains. Rows with one shared CDR3 protein collapse into an entry with the most common genes and DNA. Across this sample there are fewer than 550,000 distinct CDR3 sequences, with about a quarter seen only once. Roughly 13% of the sample is in the top ten clones. Sequencing was done on a sample of PBMCs. These receptors originate from a human donor in good health (CMV status not recorded). Some clones in this sample may be carry-over from other donors' samples.

The chain uses TRBV27 and TRBJ1-5, with a possible D match to TRBD1 (5 bases). Between the trimmed V and J ends, which lost 8 bases and 9 bases, there was a span of 20 bases. The germline CDR1 and CDR2 sequences are MNHEY and SMNVEV (reference sequence). This CDR3 spans 14 amino acids. The CDR3 DNA reads TGTGCCAGCTCCTCGCAGGGAGGCGGAGGGCCCCAGCATTTT. Translating gives CASSSQGGGGPQHF.

The rearrangement joins TRBV5-4 to TRBJ1-2, with D perhaps matching TRBD1 (6 bases). Germline CDR1 reads SGHNT; CDR2 reads YYREEE (reference sequence). The CDR3 runs to 13 residues. Trimming stripped 0 bases from V and 6 bases from J, with 9 bases between. CDR3 loop: CASSLAGQNGYTF. The CDR3 DNA reads as TGTGCCAGCAGCTTGGCAGGACAGAATGGCTACACCTTC. Combining the CDR3 with reference TRBV5-4 and TRBJ1-2 gives the whole variable domain ETGVTQSPTHLIKTRGQQVTLRCSSQSGHNTVSWYQQALGQGPQFIFQYYREEENGRGNFPPRFSGLQFPNYSSELNVNALELDDSALYLCASSLAGQNGYTFGSGTRLTVV.

This clonotype appeared many times. The chain carries TRBV7-9 and TRBJ2-1; maybe TRBD1 (6 bases). Trimming stripped 8 bases from V and 0 bases from J, with 17 bases between. This CDR3 region has 16 residues. Germline V gives CDR1 SEHNR, CDR2 FQNEAQ (reference sequence). The CDR3 region is CASCQGTYSSYNEQFF. CDR3 sequence (DNA): TGTGCCAGCTGTCAGGGGACCTACAGCTCCTACAATGAGCAGTTCTTC.

The chain uses TRBV9 and TRBJ2-3, with D possibly matching TRBD2 (6 bases). CDR3 length equals 15 residues. The V gene's germline CDR1 is SGDLS and CDR2 YYNGEE. Trimming left V 0 bases short and J 4 bases short, with 12 bases between. This chain's CDR3 is CASSVGGSGPDTQYF. Written as DNA, the CDR3 is TGTGCCAGCAGCGTAGGAGGTAGCGGCCCAGATACGCAGTATTTT.

This chain joins TRBV4-3 and TRBJ1-1; D is unresolved. V was trimmed by 7 bases and J by 5 bases, leaving 20 bases between them. This CDR3 is 15 amino acids long. Germline V gene sequence: CDR1 LGHNA, CDR2 YSLEER. This CDR3 reads CASKPQSVAQTEAFF. The CDR3 nucleotides read TGCGCCAGCAAACCGCAATCGGTGGCTCAAACTGAAGCTTTCTTT.